Ten or more counts support the clone carrying this TCR beta chain. Antigen specificity is unknown. The data stem from a study of identical twins' blood T cells. Study-level background: Roughly 51 million reads came from about 12 libraries, six alpha, six beta.

TCRdb reprocessed the 5' RACE reads with MiXCR, giving one entry per CDR3 protein. Of around 380,000 distinct CDR3 sequences in the sample, 25% to 35% were seen once. Broader study findings: Twins reportedly had markedly more similar V usage than unrelated donors, even among out-of-frame TCRbeta clonotypes.

This receptor was identified in a woman aged 18-50 years in good health. The sequenced sample consisted of PBMCs.

The CDR3: CASRSTGGGYEQYF. The CDR3 DNA reads as TGTGCCAGCAGGTCTACAGGGGGCGGATACGAGCAGTACTTC. The chain joins TRBV6-5 to TRBJ2-7; 9 positions match TRBD1. V lost 6 bases, J lost 4 bases, and 7 bases stayed unmatched. Germline lookup yields CDR1 MNHEY and CDR2 SVGAGI. The CDR3 is 14 residues long.